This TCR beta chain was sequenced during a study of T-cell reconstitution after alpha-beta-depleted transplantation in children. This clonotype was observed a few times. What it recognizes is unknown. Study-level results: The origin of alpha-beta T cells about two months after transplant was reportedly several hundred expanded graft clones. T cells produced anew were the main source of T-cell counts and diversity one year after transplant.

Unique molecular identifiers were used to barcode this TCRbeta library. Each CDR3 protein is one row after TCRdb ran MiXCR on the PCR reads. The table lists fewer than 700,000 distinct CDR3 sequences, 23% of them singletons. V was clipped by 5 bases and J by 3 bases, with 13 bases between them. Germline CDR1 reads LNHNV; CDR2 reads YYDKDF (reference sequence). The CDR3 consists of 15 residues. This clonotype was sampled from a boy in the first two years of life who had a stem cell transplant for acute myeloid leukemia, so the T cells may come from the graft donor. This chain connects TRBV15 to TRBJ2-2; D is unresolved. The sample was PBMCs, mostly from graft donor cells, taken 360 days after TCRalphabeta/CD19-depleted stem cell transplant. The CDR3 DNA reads TGTGCCACCAGCCCCCATCCGGGCTACACCGGGGAGCTGTTTTTT. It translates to CATSPHPGYTGELFF.